The 18 T cell receptor beta chains reported below all come from one sample, sequenced in a study of T cell responses to AZD1222 COVID-19 vaccine. Sequencing used immunoSEQ multiplex PCR; TCRdb keeps in-frame clones, though not all of them. Here the sample spans about 130,000 clones, around 94% being singletons. The sample in question was peripheral blood, obtained on day 0 of AZD1222 vaccination. The receptors here all came from an adult in good health.

This rearrangement joins TRBV6-6 to TRBJ1-2; 10 positions match TRBD1. The ends lost 5 bases at V and 4 bases at J; junction bases unmatched: 13. This CDR3 is 17 amino acids long. Looked up from germline, CDR1 is MNHNY and CDR2 is SVGAGI (reference sequence). Written as DNA, the CDR3 is TGTGCCAGCAGTCCCCGGGGGACAGGGGCAGGTACCTATGGCTACACCTTC. Translated: CASSPRGTGAGTYGYTF.

The V gene is TRBV10-3, the J gene TRBJ1-1; D is perhaps TRBD1 (5 bases). Germline loops: CDR1 ENHRY, CDR2 SYGVKD. This CDR3 has 11 amino acids. The ends were cut back, 10 bases at V and 12 bases at J, with 18 bases in the middle. Here the CDR3 DNA reads TGTGCCACAGGGCCGGGGCTGGAGACTTTCTTT. Translation: CATGPGLETFF.

V gene TRBV6-5 combines with J gene TRBJ1-1; 8 bases are a match to TRBD1. There are 13 residues in the CDR3. Per the germline V gene, CDR1 is MNHEY and CDR2 is SVGAGI. V gave up 6 bases and J gave up 8 bases; unmatched junction bases: 8. The CDR3 reads CASSTTGATEAFF. In DNA form, the CDR3 reads TGTGCCAGCAGCACGACAGGGGCGACCGAAGCTTTCTTT.

This chain joins TRBV2 and TRBJ2-5; a weak D match, TRBD2 (5 bases). This CDR3 comprises 13 residues. Germline assignment: CDR1 SNHLY and CDR2 FYNNEI. With 11 bases removed from V and 2 bases from J, the gap between germline ends came to 15 bases. The DNA for the CDR3 is TGTGCCCTCCGAGAGGGCGGGCAAGAGACCCAGTACTTC. It specifies CALREGGQETQYF.

This clone was counted a single time. The DNA for the CDR3 is TGTGCCAGAAGGACTAGCGGGGGGACCTACAATGAGCAGTTCTTC. Encoded protein: CARRTSGGTYNEQFF. The V call is TRBV2, the J call TRBJ2-1; 14 nucleotides match TRBD2. V was pared by 9 bases and J by 2 bases, with 3 bases of the junction left unmatched. The CDR3 spans 15 residues. Germline assignment: CDR1 SNHLY and CDR2 FYNNEI.

CDR3 DNA: TGTGCCAGCAGCCAATGGCCAGAGACTGGCTACACCTTC. It is translated as CASSQWPETGYTF. The chain has TRBV3-1 (or the pseudogene TRBV3-2) and TRBJ1-2, with D unclear. The germline gives CDR1 LGHDT, CDR2 YNNKEL (reference sequence). Trimming took off 2 bases at V and 7 bases at J, with 11 bases between the two ends. The CDR3 consists of 13 residues.

The V call is TRBV18, the J call TRBJ1-1, with 8 bases identical to TRBD1. CDR3 length equals 15 residues. Looked up from germline, CDR1 is KGHSH and CDR2 is LQKENI. The trim removed 2 bases at V and 4 bases at J, leaving 6 bases unmatched. The CDR3 sequence: CASSPTPGQGTEAFF. The CDR3 nucleotides are TGTGCCAGCTCACCAACTCCCGGACAGGGCACTGAAGCTTTCTTT. Using reference TRBV18 and TRBJ1-1 for the parts outside the CDR3, the full variable domain is NAGVMQNPRHLVRRRGQEARLRCSPMKGHSHVYWYRQLPEEGLKFMVYLQKENIIDESGMPKERFSAEFPKEGPSILRIQQVVRGDSAAYFCASSPTPGQGTEAFFGQGTRLTVV.

V usage is TRBV28 and J usage is TRBJ2-1, with D possibly TRBD1 on 6 matching bases. The CDR3 covers 15 residues. V was trimmed by 5 bases and J by 3 bases, leaving 14 bases between them. CDR1 is MDHEN and CDR2 is SYDVKM in the germline V gene. The CDR3 DNA sequence: TGTGCCAGCAGTCGAGCTCAGGGGCACTACAATGAGCAGTTCTTC. Residues: CASSRAQGHYNEQFF.

The rearrangement joins TRBV7-8 to TRBJ1-1, with D uncertain. The V and J ends lost 5 bases and 4 bases respectively, with 11 bases between them. Germline V gene data show CDR1 as SGHVS and CDR2 as FQNEAQ. CDR3 length equals 13 residues. CDR3 in amino acids: CASSRTVTTEAFF. Here the CDR3 DNA reads TGTGCCAGCAGCCGCACAGTAACCACTGAAGCTTTCTTT.

This clone was found once. The gene calls are TRBV30 and TRBJ1-3; possible D gene TRBD1, 6 bases. Germline V lookup: CDR1 GTSNPN, CDR2 SVGIG (reference sequence). Between the trimmed V and J ends, which lost 3 bases and 2 bases, there was a span of 14 bases. This CDR3 has 15 residues. CDR3 in DNA: TGTGCCTGGAGCCCAACAGGGTCGGCTGGAAACACCATATATTTT. Encoded protein: CAWSPTGSAGNTIYF.

The chain carries TRBV30 and TRBJ1-5; D possibly corresponds to TRBD1 (6 bases). Germline V gene lookup returns CDR1 GTSNPN and CDR2 SVGIG (reference sequence). V dropped 5 bases and J dropped 8 bases, with 25 bases sitting between them. The CDR3 runs to 16 residues. CDR3: CAWGPLRWDITEPQHF. The CDR3 DNA reads as TGTGCCTGGGGCCCCCTAAGGTGGGACATAACGGAGCCCCAGCATTTT.

This clone came up a few times. The chain uses TRBV29-1 and TRBJ1-1; maybe TRBD1 (5 bases). The CDR3 extends over 13 amino acids. V was cut by 8 bases and J by 5 bases, with 18 bases left in between. Germline assignment: CDR1 SQVTM and CDR2 ANQGSEA. CDR3: CSTLRRGETEAFF. CDR3 in DNA: TGCAGCACCCTACGACGGGGGGAGACTGAAGCTTTCTTT.

For the CDR3, the DNA is TGTGCCAGCAGTTGGGCCGGGAGAATGAACACTGAAGCTTTCTTT. Protein product: CASSWAGRMNTEAFF. The genes are TRBV6-5 and TRBJ1-1; no clear D. This CDR3 region has 15 residues. Germline V CDR1 and CDR2: MNHEY, SVGAGI. V was cut by 4 bases and J by 0 bases, with 12 bases left in between.

The V gene is TRBV11-2, the J gene TRBJ2-3, with 7 nucleotides matching TRBD2. V was clipped by 4 bases and J by 4 bases; unmatched bases: 8. This CDR3 has 15 amino acids. CDR1 SGHAT and CDR2 FQNNGV come from the germline V gene. The CDR3 region is CASSSLRESADTQYF. The CDR3 nucleotides are TGTGCCAGCAGCTCATTGCGGGAGTCGGCAGATACGCAGTATTTT. The full variable domain, its missing parts supplied by reference TRBV11-2 and TRBJ2-3, is EAGVAQSPRYKIIEKRQSVAFWCNPISGHATLYWYQQILGQGPKLLIQFQNNGVVDDSQLPKDRFSAERLKGVDSTLKIQPAKLEDSAVYLCASSSLRESADTQYFGPGTRLTVL.

The chain couples TRBV11-2 to TRBJ1-2, with D perhaps matching TRBD1 (5 bases). CDR3 length: 15 amino acids. The V gene's germline CDR1 is SGHAT and CDR2 FQNNGV. The V gene lost 5 bases and the J gene lost 6 bases, with 19 bases spanning the gap. This CDR3 reads CASSPWENPRDGYTF. The CDR3 DNA is TGTGCCAGCAGCCCCTGGGAGAACCCCAGGGATGGCTACACCTTC.

The chain joins TRBV6-6 to TRBJ2-7; 11 bases agree with TRBD1. The CDR3 is made up of 15 amino acids. Germline V gene lookup returns CDR1 MNHNY and CDR2 SVGAGI (reference sequence). V shed 11 bases and J 6 bases; nucleotides not matched to a gene: 15. The CDR3 protein is CAAARVGGTGGEQYF. CDR3 nucleotide sequence: TGTGCCGCCGCCCGAGTGGGCGGGACAGGGGGCGAGCAGTACTTC.

V gene TRBV5-4 combines with J gene TRBJ2-7, with 7 bases aligning to TRBD2. The CDR3 loop spans 16 amino acids. Trimming at V came to 2 bases and at J to 0 bases, leaving 8 bases not matched to a gene. CDR1 is SGHNT and CDR2 is YYREEE in the germline V gene (reference sequence). The CDR3 region has the DNA TGTGCCAGCAGCTTTATAATTCGCGGGAGCTCCTACGAGCAGTACTTC. Its translation: CASSFIIRGSSYEQYF.

The V and J genes are TRBV28 and TRBJ1-5; TRBD1 is a possible D gene (5 bases). From germline, CDR1 is MDHEN and CDR2 SYDVKM. Trimming removed 6 bases at V and 6 bases at J, with 12 bases between. The CDR3 runs 13 residues. This CDR3 is CASSLTGLQPQHF. As DNA, the CDR3 is TGTGCCAGCAGCCTGACGGGGCTTCAGCCCCAGCATTTT. Combining the CDR3 with reference TRBV28 and TRBJ1-5 gives the whole variable domain DVKVTQSSRYLVKRTGEKVFLECVQDMDHENMFWYRQDPGLGLRLIYFSYDVKMKEKGDIPEGYSVSREKKERFSLILESASTNQTSMYLCASSLTGLQPQHFGDGTRLSIL.